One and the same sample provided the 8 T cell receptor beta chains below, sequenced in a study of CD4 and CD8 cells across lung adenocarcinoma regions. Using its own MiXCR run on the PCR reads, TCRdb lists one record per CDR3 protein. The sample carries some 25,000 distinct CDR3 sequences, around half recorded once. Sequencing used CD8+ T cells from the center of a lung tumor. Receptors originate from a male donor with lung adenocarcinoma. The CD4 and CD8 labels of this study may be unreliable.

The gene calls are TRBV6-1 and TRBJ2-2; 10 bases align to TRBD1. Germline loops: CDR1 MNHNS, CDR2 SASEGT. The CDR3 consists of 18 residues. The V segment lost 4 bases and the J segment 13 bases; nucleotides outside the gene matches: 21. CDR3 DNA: TGTGCCAGCAGTGCAACGACCGGGACAGGGGTTAACACCGGTACGCTGTTTTTT. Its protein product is CASSATTGTGVNTGTLFF.

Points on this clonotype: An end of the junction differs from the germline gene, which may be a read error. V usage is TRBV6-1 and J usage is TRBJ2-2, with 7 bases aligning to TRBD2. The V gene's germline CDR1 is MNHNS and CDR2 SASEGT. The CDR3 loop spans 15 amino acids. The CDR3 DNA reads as TGTGCCAGCAGTGGTGCGGGAGTGTGCACCGATGAGCTGTATTTT. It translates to CASSGAGVCTDELYF.

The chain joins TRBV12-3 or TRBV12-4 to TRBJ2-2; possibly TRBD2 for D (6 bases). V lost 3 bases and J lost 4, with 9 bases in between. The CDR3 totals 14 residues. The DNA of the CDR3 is TGTGCCAGCAGTTTCGGACTATCCACCGGGGAGCTGTTTTTT. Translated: CASSFGLSTGELFF.

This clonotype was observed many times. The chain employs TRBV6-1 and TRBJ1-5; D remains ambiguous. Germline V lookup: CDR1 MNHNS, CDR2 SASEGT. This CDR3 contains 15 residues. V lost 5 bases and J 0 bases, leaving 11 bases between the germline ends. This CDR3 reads CASSPQTLSNQPQHF. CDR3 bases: TGTGCCAGCAGTCCTCAGACTCTTAGCAATCAGCCCCAGCATTTT.

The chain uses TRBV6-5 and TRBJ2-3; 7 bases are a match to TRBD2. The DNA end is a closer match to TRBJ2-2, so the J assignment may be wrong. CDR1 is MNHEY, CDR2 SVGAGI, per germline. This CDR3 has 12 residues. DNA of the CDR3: TGTGCCAGCAGTTACAGGGGAGGGACGCTGTTTTTT. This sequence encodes CASSYRGGTLFF.

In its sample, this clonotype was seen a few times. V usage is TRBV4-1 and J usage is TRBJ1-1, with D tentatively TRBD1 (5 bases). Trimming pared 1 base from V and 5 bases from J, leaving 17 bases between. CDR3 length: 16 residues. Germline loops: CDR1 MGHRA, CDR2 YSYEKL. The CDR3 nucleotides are TGCGCCAGCAGCCAAGTTAGGGGCCAGAAGTGGACTGAAGCTTTCTTT. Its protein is CASSQVRGQKWTEAFF.

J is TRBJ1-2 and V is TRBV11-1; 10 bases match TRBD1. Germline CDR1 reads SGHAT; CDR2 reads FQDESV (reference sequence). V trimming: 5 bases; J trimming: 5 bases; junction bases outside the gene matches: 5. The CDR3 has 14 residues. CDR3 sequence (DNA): TGTGCCAGCAGCCCTAGGACAGGGGGATATGGCTACACCTTC. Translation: CASSPRTGGYGYTF. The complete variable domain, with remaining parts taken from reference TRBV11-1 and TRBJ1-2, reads EAEVAQSPRYKITEKSQAVAFWCDPISGHATLYWYRQILGQGPELLVQFQDESVVDDSQLPKDRFSAERLKGVDSTLKIQPAELGDSAMYLCASSPRTGGYGYTFGSGTRLTVV.

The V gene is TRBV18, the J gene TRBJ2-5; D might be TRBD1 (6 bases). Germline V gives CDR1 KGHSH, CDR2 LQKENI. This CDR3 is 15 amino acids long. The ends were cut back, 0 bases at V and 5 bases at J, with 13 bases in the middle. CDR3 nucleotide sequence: TGTGCCAGCTCACCACCGGTTTGGGGGCGCGAGACCCAGTACTTC. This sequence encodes CASSPPVWGRETQYF.